This entry lists 29 T cell receptor beta chains sequenced from one sample in a study of PD-1 blockade in classical Hodgkin lymphoma. Brentuximab vedotin exposure varied, and every patient relapsed after autologous stem cell transplantation. Profiling relied on immunoSEQ multiplex PCR, and the TCRdb table lists in-frame clones only, not all of them. This table holds 13,000 or so clones, about four fifths found once. This sample comprised peripheral blood mononuclear cells (PBMCs), obtained at baseline. Every receptor here comes from a human donor with classical Hodgkin lymphoma.

The chain joins TRBV7-2 to TRBJ1-6; a weak D match, TRBD1 (6 bases). The CDR3 runs 16 residues. Looked up from germline, CDR1 is SGHTA and CDR2 is FQGNSA. The V end was cut by 7 bases, the J end by 8 bases, with 21 bases between. The chain's CDR3 is CASMLQGNYRHSPLHF. The CDR3 DNA reads as TGTGCCAGCATGCTACAGGGTAATTATCGCCATTCACCCCTCCACTTT. The whole variable domain, filled in from reference TRBV7-2 and TRBJ1-6, reads GAGVSQSPSNKVTEKGKDVELRCDPISGHTALYWYRQSLGQGLEFLIYFQGNSAPDKSGLPSDRFSAERTGGSVSTLTIQRTQQEDSAVYLCASMLQGNYRHSPLHFGNGTRLTVT.

The table lists this clone with a few counts. The gene calls are TRBV9 and TRBJ1-6; weak D call: TRBD1 (6 bases). Germline loops: CDR1 SGDLS, CDR2 YYNGEE. This CDR3 comprises 18 residues. Trimming left V 3 bases short and J 8 bases short, with 24 bases between. In DNA form, the CDR3 reads TGTGCCAGCAGCGCCGCTGGCGGGACACAATTTTGGGATTCACCCCTCCACTTT. It encodes CASSAAGGTQFWDSPLHF.

This clone appeared once. J is TRBJ2-1 and V is TRBV5-3; possible D gene TRBD1, 6 bases. TRBV5-3 is labeled an ORF, and its function is uncertain. This CDR3 is 15 amino acids long. Trimming cost V 5 bases and J 5 bases, with 17 bases left between them. The CDR3 sequence is CARSFHPTGNNEQFF. As DNA, the CDR3 is TGTGCCAGAAGTTTCCACCCAACAGGGAACAATGAGCAGTTCTTC.

The V call is TRBV5-1, the J call TRBJ2-2; perhaps TRBD2 as D (5 bases). The germline CDR1 and CDR2 sequences are SGHRS and YFSETQ. V was trimmed by 4 bases and J by 3 bases, leaving 10 bases between them. CDR3 length: 14 amino acids. The CDR3 nucleotides are TGCGCCAGCAGCGCCTTCGGGGACACCGGGGAGCTGTTTTTT. As protein: CASSAFGDTGELFF.

This chain uses TRBV19 with TRBJ2-3, with 12 nucleotides matching TRBD2. This CDR3 spans 18 amino acids. Germline V gives CDR1 LNHDA, CDR2 SQIVND (reference sequence). The J segment lost 5 bases and the V segment lost 3 bases, leaving 12 bases of the junction unmatched. The CDR3 bases are TGTGCCAGTAGTATTAATCCCCTAGCGGGAGGGCTTGTAGATACGCAGTATTTT. This sequence encodes CASSINPLAGGLVDTQYF.

This chain links TRBV11-2 with TRBJ2-7; 7 bases are a match to TRBD1. The CDR3 is made up of 16 amino acids. Trimming took 4 bases from V and 5 from J; bases not matched to a gene: 14. CDR1 is SGHAT and CDR2 is FQNNGV in the germline V gene. The CDR3 spells CASSSQGVGLEHEQYF. In nucleotides, the CDR3 is TGTGCCAGCAGCTCGCAGGGGGTTGGGCTGGAGCACGAGCAGTACTTC. The variable domain in full, completed from reference TRBV11-2 and TRBJ2-7, reads EAGVAQSPRYKIIEKRQSVAFWCNPISGHATLYWYQQILGQGPKLLIQFQNNGVVDDSQLPKDRFSAERLKGVDSTLKIQPAKLEDSAVYLCASSSQGVGLEHEQYFGPGTRLTVT.

The V and J genes are TRBV7-2 and TRBJ1-4; the D gene is possibly TRBD1 (5 bases). The CDR3 loop spans 14 amino acids. Germline CDR1 reads SGHTA; CDR2 reads FQGNSA. Trimming cost V 8 bases and J 3 bases, with 13 bases left between them. Written as DNA, the CDR3 is TGTGCCAGCCGAAGAGGGGCCTCTAATGAAAAACTGTTTTTT. Translating gives CASRRGASNEKLFF.

This clone was seen more than once but under ten times. The chain uses TRBV27 and TRBJ2-1; a possible D gene is TRBD2 (5 bases). Germline V gene data show CDR1 as MNHEY and CDR2 as SMNVEV (reference sequence). The V end was cut by 5 bases, the J end by 14 bases, with 13 bases between. The CDR3 sequence is 11 residues long. The CDR3: CASSTAKEEFF. The CDR3 DNA follows: TGTGCCAGCAGTACAGCCAAGGAGGAGTTCTTC.

The chain uses TRBV10-1 and TRBJ1-5, with 10 bases that match TRBD1. The germline CDR1 and CDR2 sequences are WNHNN and SYGVQD (reference sequence). The CDR3 runs 18 residues. The ends lost 7 bases at V and 0 bases at J; junction bases unmatched: 12. CDR3 bases: TGCGCCAGCACCCAGCCGGACAGGGGGAGAGGTAGCAATCAGCCCCAGCATTTT. Residues: CASTQPDRGRGSNQPQHF.

This chain uses TRBV19 with TRBJ2-1; the match to TRBD2 covers 10 bases. The trim removed 3 bases at V and 9 bases at J, leaving 5 bases unmatched. This CDR3 comprises 14 residues. CDR1 and CDR2 (germline): LNHDA, SQIVND (reference sequence). The CDR3 spells CASSMVAGGTEQFF. The CDR3 DNA is TGTGCCAGTAGTATGGTAGCGGGAGGTACTGAGCAGTTCTTC.

CDR3 loop: CASSPLAGGHKDTQYF. The CDR3 DNA is TGCGCCAGCAGTCCACTAGCGGGGGGGCATAAAGATACGCAGTATTTT. The V call is TRBV10-1, the J call TRBJ2-3; TRBD2 matches at 13 bases. The length of the CDR3 is 16 residues. CDR1 WNHNN and CDR2 SYGVQD come from the germline V gene (reference sequence). V shed 5 bases, J shed 5 bases, and the junction held 7 bases outside the gene matches.

The J gene is TRBJ1-5, the V gene TRBV2, with no clear D. V was cut by 5 bases and J by 4 bases, with 9 bases left in between. In germline, CDR1 is SNHLY, CDR2 FYNNEI. There are 13 residues in the CDR3. CDR3 amino acids: CASSPGQNQPQHF. CDR3 DNA: TGTGCCAGCAGTCCAGGTCAAAATCAGCCCCAGCATTTT.

The chain employs TRBV4-1 and TRBJ1-1; D is undetermined. The CDR3 length is 15 residues. The germline V gene has CDR1 MGHRA and CDR2 YSYEKL. The V end was cut by 0 bases, the J end by 1 base, with 9 bases between. The CDR3 sequence: CASSQDMWGNTEAFF. The CDR3 nucleotides read TGCGCCAGCAGCCAAGATATGTGGGGGAACACTGAAGCTTTCTTT.

For the CDR3, the DNA is TGCGCCAGCAGCTTGGCCACGGACGCGGGATTTCAGTACTTC. Its protein product is CASSLATDAGFQYF. The chain links TRBV5-1 to TRBJ2-4; TRBD2 might be the D (6 bases). Germline CDR1 reads SGHRS; CDR2 reads YFSETQ. CDR3 length equals 14 residues. V was clipped by 0 bases and J by 11 bases, with 15 bases between them. Full variable domain (missing parts from reference TRBV5-1 and TRBJ2-4): KAGVTQTPRYLIKTRGQQVTLSCSPISGHRSVSWYQQTPGQGLQFLFEYFSETQRNKGNFPGRFSGRQFSNSRSEMNVSTLELGDSALYLCASSLATDAGFQYFGAGTRLSVL.

J is TRBJ2-7 and V is TRBV11-2; D call uncertain. Germline lookup yields CDR1 SGHAT and CDR2 FQNNGV. V was clipped by 1 base and J by 3 bases, with 7 bases between them. The CDR3 consists of 13 residues. Here the CDR3 DNA reads TGTGCCAGCAGCTTAGGCGCCATCTACGAGCAGTACTTC. Residues: CASSLGAIYEQYF.

The J gene is TRBJ2-5, the V gene TRBV30; 8 bases line up with TRBD2. Germline values: CDR1 GTSNPN, CDR2 SVGIG (reference sequence). The V and J ends lost 8 bases and 5 bases, in that order; junction bases with no gene match: 16. This CDR3 region has 15 residues. CDR3: CAGRDRAGASETQYF. The CDR3, as DNA: TGTGCCGGCAGGGATAGAGCGGGAGCGAGCGAGACCCAGTACTTC.

The chain recombines TRBV6-5 with TRBJ1-1, with D possibly matching TRBD1 (5 bases). In germline, CDR1 is MNHEY, CDR2 SVGAGI. V dropped 2 bases and J dropped 3 bases, with 7 bases sitting between them. The CDR3 extends over 13 amino acids. In nucleotides, the CDR3 is TGTGCCAGCAGTTACGGGGGACACACTGAAGCTTTCTTT. It encodes CASSYGGHTEAFF.

The chain couples TRBV5-6 to TRBJ2-6; D uncertain. Germline assignment: CDR1 SGHDT and CDR2 YYEEEE. With 2 bases removed from V and 1 base from J, the gap between germline ends came to 19 bases. This CDR3 is 19 amino acids long. The CDR3 is CASSFIIIGRTSGANVLTF. CDR3 nucleotides: TGTGCCAGCAGCTTTATCATAATTGGGCGGACGTCTGGGGCCAACGTCCTGACTTTC.

The chain links TRBV19 to TRBJ1-2, with no clear D. CDR3 length equals 14 residues. Trimming cost V 3 bases and J 0 bases, with 8 bases left between them. Germline values: CDR1 LNHDA, CDR2 SQIVND (reference sequence). The CDR3: CASSIGTANYGYTF. DNA of the CDR3: TGTGCCAGTAGTATCGGCACCGCTAACTATGGCTACACCTTC.

The J gene is TRBJ2-7, the V gene TRBV5-6; no definite D call. This CDR3 is built from 13 residues. The V end was cut by 4 bases, the J end by 2 bases, with 10 bases between. Germline lookup yields CDR1 SGHDT and CDR2 YYEEEE. CDR3 bases: TGTGCCAGCAGCACGGGTGTTACCTACGAGCAGTACGTC. Translated, it gives CASSTGVTYEQYV.

The V call is TRBV27, the J call TRBJ2-7; D is possibly TRBD1 (5 bases). Germline V gene sequence: CDR1 MNHEY, CDR2 SMNVEV (reference sequence). The CDR3 runs 13 residues. V was trimmed by 2 bases and J by 2 bases, leaving 7 bases between them. The DNA for the CDR3 is TGTGCCAGCAGTTTAGGCAGGGCCTACGAGCAGTACTTC. Residues: CASSLGRAYEQYF.

The chain employs TRBV18 and TRBJ2-1, with 7 bases matching TRBD2. J lost 7 bases, V lost 4 bases, and 10 bases had no gene match. CDR3 length: 15 residues. Germline CDR1 reads KGHSH; CDR2 reads LQKENI. Here the CDR3 DNA reads TGTGCCAGCTCACTGAGTAGCGGGCGTGTAAATGAGCAGTTCTTC. Its translation is CASSLSSGRVNEQFF.

The J gene is TRBJ2-1, the V gene TRBV30, with D perhaps TRBD2 (5 bases). With 3 bases removed from V and 0 bases from J, the gap between germline ends came to 12 bases. This CDR3 contains 15 residues. Germline CDR1 is GTSNPN and CDR2 is SVGIG (reference sequence). The CDR3 sequence: CAWSGGGGSYNEQFF. The CDR3 coding sequence is TGTGCCTGGAGCGGCGGAGGTGGCTCCTACAATGAGCAGTTCTTC.

This clone was detected once. The V call is TRBV2, the J call TRBJ1-2, with D unresolved. Looked up from germline, CDR1 is SNHLY and CDR2 is FYNNEI. This CDR3 has 15 residues. The V end lost 5 bases, the J end lost 7 bases, and 20 bases lay between the germline ends. The CDR3 DNA is TGTGCCAGCAGTATAAGCCAGTCTGGGTTGGGTGGCTACACCTTC. This encodes CASSISQSGLGGYTF.

This clone has a handful of counts. The chain combines TRBV6-6 with TRBJ1-4; 10 bases are a match to TRBD1. The V gene's germline CDR1 is MNHNY and CDR2 SVGAGI (reference sequence). The trim removed 6 bases at V and 7 bases at J, leaving 8 bases unmatched. The CDR3 is 15 amino acids. The CDR3 spells CASRPDRGLIEKLFF. The CDR3 coding sequence is TGTGCCAGCAGACCAGACAGGGGGCTGATTGAAAAACTGTTTTTT.

J is TRBJ1-2 and V is TRBV28; 7 bases are shared with TRBD1. V was clipped by 1 base and J by 4 bases; unmatched bases: 6. The CDR3 sequence is 15 residues long. Germline assignment: CDR1 MDHEN and CDR2 SYDVKM. In DNA, the CDR3 is TGTGCCAGCAGTTTATTCGCAGGGGGTGGCTATGGCTACACCTTC. Amino acid sequence: CASSLFAGGGYGYTF.

The V call is TRBV27, the J call TRBJ2-5; TRBD2 aligns across 13 bases. The CDR3 spans 18 residues. Germline CDR1 MNHEY, CDR2 SMNVEV (reference sequence). Trimming took 5 bases from V and 5 from J; bases not matched to a gene: 14. Here the CDR3 reads CASSRTGTSGTRGETQYF. DNA of the CDR3: TGTGCCAGCAGTAGAACCGGGACTAGCGGGACCAGAGGGGAGACCCAGTACTTC.

The CDR3, as DNA: TGTGCCAGCAGCCAAAGGGCCCAAGAGACCCAGTACTTC. Translated, it gives CASSQRAQETQYF. V gene TRBV7-6 combines with J gene TRBJ2-5, with unresolved D. V was cut by 5 bases and J by 1 base, with 8 bases left in between. Germline V gives CDR1 SGHVS, CDR2 FNYEAQ. CDR3 length: 13 amino acids.

The V gene is TRBV11-3, the J gene TRBJ1-5, with D possibly TRBD1 on 5 matching bases. Trimming removed 5 bases from V and 4 bases from J, with 18 bases in between. The CDR3 is 16 amino acids. The germline V gene encodes CDR1 SGHNT and CDR2 YENEEA. CDR3 sequence (DNA): TGTGCCAGCAGCGACCTCCAGGGACTACCTAATCAGCCCCAGCATTTT. This sequence encodes CASSDLQGLPNQPQHF.